This record covers a single TCR beta chain. The V and J ends lost 5 bases and 0 bases respectively, with 8 bases between them. This CDR3 is built from 14 residues. Per germline, CDR1 SGHVS and CDR2 FNYEAQ. TCRdb reprocessed the 5' RACE reads with MiXCR, giving one entry per CDR3 protein. The data contain some 560,000 distinct CDR3 sequences, 17% of them seen just once; the ten biggest clones take up about 18%. The data are from a study of T cells after yellow fever vaccination. This chain joins TRBV7-6 and TRBJ2-4; D not resolved. The starting material was PBMCs, obtained 4 to 6 days after the first yellow fever vaccination. The receptor's source is a man aged 18 to 30 who received the YFV17D yellow fever vaccine. The CDR3 sequence: CASSPSLAKNIQYF. The CDR3 DNA sequence: TGTGCCAGCAGCCCCTCTCTAGCCAAAAACATTCAGTACTTC.